This T cell receptor beta chain was identified in a study of blood T cell repertoires in COVID-19. Study overall: COVID-19 samples, acute and convalescent, were from the United States, Italy and Spain. The cDNA or gDNA used as material had been derived from T cells, B-cell-depleted T cells, or PBMCs.

Germline V CDR1 and CDR2: SGHDN, FVKESK. This CDR3 is built from 15 residues. After removal of 4 bases from V and 5 bases from J, the junction contained 8 bases not matched to a gene. In the authors' workflow: Reference gene primers were amplified, and this amplification served to estimate nucleated cell counts. Only in-frame clones appear in the TCRdb table, and some are missing; sequencing was by immunoSEQ multiplex PCR. That table gives V, J and clone size, and the DNA gave D and trimming. The data show a few hundred thousand clones, roughly 90% seen once. The chain couples TRBV14 to TRBJ2-5, with TRBD1 matching over 9 bases. The receptor was isolated from a man aged 35 to 55 with acute or convalescent COVID-19. The sequencing sample was made of peripheral blood. This chain's CDR3 is CASSLTGGVLETQYF. In DNA form, the CDR3 reads TGTGCCAGCAGCCTTACAGGGGGCGTCTTGGAGACCCAGTACTTC.